This T cell receptor (beta chain) was obtained from a study of blood T cell repertoires in COVID-19. Overall study context: Sources were T cells, B-cell-depleted T cells, or PBMCs; the material itself was cDNA or gDNA.

Original handling: The assay estimated nucleated cells by amplifying reference gene primers. TCRdb's copy holds only in-frame clones and misses some; the assay was immunoSEQ multiplex PCR. The DNA gave D and trimming, while V, J and clone size come from that table. The sample records just under 50,000 clones, around 83% being singletons. Germline lookup yields CDR1 LNHNV and CDR2 YYDKDF (reference sequence). The CDR3 has 15 residues. Trimming took 4 bases from V and 5 from J; bases not matched to a gene: 7. The sequence came from a human donor in a cohort sampled during active COVID-19. The rearrangement joins TRBV15 to TRBJ2-1, with 8 bases that match TRBD2. The specimen was peripheral blood. CDR3 loop: CATSIRLARNNEQFF. The CDR3 nucleotides read TGTGCCACCAGCATCAGACTAGCGAGGAACAATGAGCAGTTCTTC.